A single sample gave rise to the 28 T cell receptor beta chains below, sequenced in a study of T cell responses to AZD1222 COVID-19 vaccine. The assay was immunoSEQ multiplex PCR, and TCRdb's table has in-frame clones only and misses some. The repertoire holds fewer than 110,000 clones, with around 87% as singletons. Specimen: peripheral blood, collected on day 0 of AZD1222 vaccination. All receptors come from an adult in good health.

The chain is built from TRBV7-3 and TRBJ2-1; 8 positions match TRBD2. V trimming: 5 bases; J trimming: 6 bases; junction bases outside the gene matches: 21. Germline V gene sequence: CDR1 SGHTA, CDR2 FQGTGA. The CDR3 sequence is 19 residues long. The DNA of the CDR3 is TGTGCCAGCAGCCCCCTCTCCGGGACTAGAGGGCAAACGGGCAATGAGCAGTTCTTC. Amino acids: CASSPLSGTRGQTGNEQFF.

This clone was detected only once. The chain links TRBV7-9 to TRBJ1-2; possibly TRBD1 for D (6 bases). V was clipped by 2 bases and J by 2 bases, with 12 bases between them. Germline values: CDR1 SEHNR, CDR2 FQNEAQ (reference sequence). This CDR3 has 15 amino acids. CDR3: CASSLSQGINYGYTF. The CDR3 DNA reads as TGTGCCAGCAGCTTATCACAGGGAATAAACTATGGCTACACCTTC.

The V call is TRBV27, the J call TRBJ1-4; 7 positions match TRBD1. Germline CDR1 is MNHEY and CDR2 is SMNVEV (reference sequence). CDR3 length: 13 amino acids. V was pared by 5 bases and J by 8 bases, with 5 bases of the junction left unmatched. As DNA, the CDR3 is TGTGCCAGCAGTAGGGACAGAAGGGAAAAACTGTTTTTT. It encodes CASSRDRREKLFF. The full variable domain, rest sourced from reference TRBV27 and TRBJ1-4, is EAQVTQNPRYLITVTGKKLTVTCSQNMNHEYMSWYRQDPGLGLRQIYYSMNVEVTDKGDVPEGYKVSRKEKRNFPLILESPSPNQTSLYFCASSRDRREKLFFGSGTQLSVL.

The rearrangement uses TRBV2 and TRBJ1-2, with D perhaps matching TRBD1 (6 bases). CDR3 length equals 14 residues. The germline V and J ends were trimmed by 7 bases and 5 bases, with 17 bases remaining between them. From germline, CDR1 is SNHLY and CDR2 FYNNEI. CDR3 in amino acids: CASTGGSNFYGYTF. The CDR3 bases are TGTGCCAGCACGGGGGGCTCAAACTTTTATGGCTACACCTTC.

This chain joins TRBV6-1 and TRBJ1-5, with unresolved D. Germline V gene lookup returns CDR1 MNHNS and CDR2 SASEGT. This CDR3 has 15 residues. Trimming cost V 1 base and J 2 bases, with 9 bases left between them. The CDR3 coding sequence is TGTGCCAGCAGTGAAGTGACCGCCGGCAATCAGCCCCAGCATTTT. It encodes CASSEVTAGNQPQHF.

V gene TRBV19 combines with J gene TRBJ2-7; D unresolved. The CDR3 loop spans 12 amino acids. V was cut by 5 bases and J by 0 bases, with 5 bases left in between. CDR1 LNHDA and CDR2 SQIVND come from the germline V gene (reference sequence). The CDR3 loop is CASSSTSYEQYF. The DNA of the CDR3 is TGTGCCAGTAGTTCGACCTCCTACGAGCAGTACTTC.

J is TRBJ2-7 and V is TRBV7-3; D is uncertain. Germline V gene sequence: CDR1 SGHTA, CDR2 FQGTGA. CDR3 length: 13 residues. V lost 4 bases and J 5 bases, leaving 12 bases between the germline ends. Written as DNA, the CDR3 is TGTGCCAGCAGCTCCCCTCCTTATAACGAGCAGTACTTC. Its protein product is CASSSPPYNEQYF. The full variable domain, completed using reference TRBV7-3 and TRBJ2-7, is GAGVSQTPSNKVTEKGKYVELRCDPISGHTALYWYRQSLGQGPEFLIYFQGTGAADDSGLPNDRFFAVRPEGSVSTLKIQRTERGDSAVYLCASSSPPYNEQYFGPGTRLTVT.

The rearrangement joins TRBV7-2 to TRBJ1-2, with 7 bases matching TRBD1. The length of the CDR3 is 14 residues. V was clipped by 4 bases and J by 5 bases; unmatched bases: 7. The germline gives CDR1 SGHTA, CDR2 FQGNSA. In DNA, the CDR3 is TGTGCCAGCAGCTCCCACGACAGGGATTATGGCTACACCTTC. It is translated as CASSSHDRDYGYTF.

V usage is TRBV27 and J usage is TRBJ1-4; 8 nucleotides match TRBD1. V lost 8 bases and J lost 5; bases outside the gene matches: 7. Germline loops: CDR1 MNHEY, CDR2 SMNVEV (reference sequence). The CDR3 is made up of 14 amino acids. DNA of the CDR3: TGTGCCAGCGGACACAGGGGGGAGAATGAAAAACTGTTTTTT. It specifies CASGHRGENEKLFF.

The chain has TRBV5-1 and TRBJ2-3; D perhaps matches TRBD2 (6 bases). The V gene's germline CDR1 is SGHRS and CDR2 YFSETQ. Deletions cut 2 bases from V and 4 bases from J, with 17 bases between. The CDR3 is 16 amino acids. CDR3: CASSLTGPPGADTQYF. Here the CDR3 DNA reads TGCGCCAGCAGCTTAACCGGACCGCCGGGGGCAGATACGCAGTATTTT.

The J gene is TRBJ1-2, the V gene TRBV6-2 or TRBV6-3; 10 bases line up with TRBD1. The J segment lost 7 bases and the V segment lost 4 bases, leaving 9 bases of the junction unmatched. CDR3 length equals 15 residues. CDR1 is MNHEY, CDR2 SVGEGT, per germline. This CDR3 reads CASSSPGTGVTGYTF. CDR3 sequence (DNA): TGTGCCAGCAGTTCCCCCGGGACAGGGGTCACTGGCTACACCTTC.

The rearrangement links TRBV4-2 to TRBJ2-2; the D gene is possibly TRBD2 (6 bases). The germline V and J ends were trimmed by 4 bases and 7 bases, with 19 bases remaining between them. Germline-derived CDR1 and CDR2 are LGHNA and YNFKEQ. This CDR3 contains 16 residues. DNA for the CDR3: TGTGCCAGCAGCCCCCTCTCCGGGACTCCCGTCGGGGAGCTGTTTTTT. Its protein is CASSPLSGTPVGELFF.

V usage is TRBV6-4 and J usage is TRBJ2-5; D is tentatively TRBD1 or TRBD2 (6 bases each). V lost 9 bases and J 7 bases, leaving 15 bases between the germline ends. From germline, CDR1 is MRHNA and CDR2 SNTAGT. The CDR3 loop spans 12 amino acids. CDR3 region: CARPGAELTQYF. CDR3 DNA sequence: TGTGCCAGGCCGGGGGCAGAGCTGACCCAGTACTTC.

The CDR3 spells CASSDRYGGADGYIGNYGYTF. The CDR3 DNA sequence: TGTGCCAGCAGTGACCGTTACGGCGGGGCCGACGGGTATATAGGAAACTATGGCTACACCTTC. The chain recombines TRBV6-4 with TRBJ1-2, with a possible D match to TRBD1 (5 bases). Trimming took 2 bases from V and 2 from J, leaving 30 bases between them. Germline values: CDR1 MRHNA, CDR2 SNTAGT. The CDR3 runs to 21 residues.

This clone came up once. This chain connects TRBV6-5 to TRBJ2-7; D not certain. This CDR3 contains 13 residues. CDR1 is MNHEY, CDR2 SVGAGI, per germline. Trimming removed 4 bases at V and 3 bases at J, with 10 bases between. CDR3 sequence: CASSSSAIYEQYF. The CDR3 DNA follows: TGTGCCAGCAGTTCGAGCGCCATCTACGAGCAGTACTTC.

The table lists this clone with a few counts. This chain uses TRBV28 with TRBJ2-1; TRBD1 matches at 10 bases. J gave up 6 bases and V 3 bases, and 5 bases lay outside the gene matches. The CDR3 loop spans 15 amino acids. Germline-derived CDR1 and CDR2 are MDHEN and SYDVKM. The CDR3 bases are TGTGCCAGCAGTTTTCCGGGACAGGGGAGCAATGAGCAGTTCTTC. It yields the protein CASSFPGQGSNEQFF.

The chain recombines TRBV5-4 with TRBJ2-1; D is undetermined. V dropped 2 bases and J dropped 6 bases, with 9 bases sitting between them. The CDR3 extends over 13 amino acids. The germline V gene has CDR1 SGHNT and CDR2 YYREEE (reference sequence). The DNA of the CDR3 is TGTGCCAGCAGCTTCTTAGATGGCAATGAGCAGTTCTTC. This encodes CASSFLDGNEQFF.

The chain recombines TRBV5-1 with TRBJ1-2; TRBD1 aligns across 10 bases. The germline gives CDR1 SGHRS, CDR2 YFSETQ. V dropped 4 bases and J dropped 2; count of bases not matched to a gene: 2. This CDR3 spans 14 amino acids. This CDR3 is CASSPGQGNYGYTF. In DNA, the CDR3 is TGCGCCAGCAGCCCGGGACAGGGGAACTATGGCTACACCTTC.

The rearrangement joins TRBV6-5 to TRBJ1-5, with no clear D. V lost 5 bases, J lost 7 bases, and 15 bases lay in between. This CDR3 has 14 residues. CDR1 MNHEY and CDR2 SVGAGI come from the germline V gene. Written as DNA, the CDR3 is TGTGCCAGCAGTCCTGGCGCGGGAGAACAGCCCCAGCATTTT. Translating gives CASSPGAGEQPQHF.

The chain recombines TRBV5-4 with TRBJ2-1; D is perhaps TRBD1 or TRBD2 (5 bases each). Trimming removed 4 bases from V and 6 bases from J, with 17 bases in between. Germline V gene lookup returns CDR1 SGHNT and CDR2 YYREEE (reference sequence). The CDR3 spans 15 residues. For the CDR3, the DNA is TGTGCCAGCAGCCTGGGTGGCAGGGAGATCAATGAGCAGTTCTTC. Its protein is CASSLGGREINEQFF.

V is TRBV9 and J is TRBJ1-4; weak D call: TRBD1 (5 bases). CDR1 is SGDLS and CDR2 is YYNGEE in the germline V gene. V lost 3 bases and J lost 3, with 12 bases in between. This CDR3 contains 15 residues. The CDR3 loop is CASSARGGSNEKLFF. In DNA, the CDR3 is TGTGCCAGCAGCGCCCGCGGGGGTTCTAATGAAAAACTGTTTTTT.

Only a few counts were recorded for this clone. This rearrangement joins TRBV4-1 to TRBJ2-5, with D perhaps matching TRBD2 (6 bases). In germline, CDR1 is MGHRA, CDR2 YSYEKL. CDR3 length equals 15 residues. V lost 1 base and J lost 5, with 14 bases in between. Here the CDR3 DNA reads TGCGCCAGCAGCCAAGGGGACTCACCTTGGGAGACCCAGTACTTC. Its translation: CASSQGDSPWETQYF.

The chain combines TRBV25-1 with TRBJ2-1; D gene uncertain. This CDR3 comprises 14 residues. V shed 4 bases and J shed 5 bases, with 12 bases lying between them. The germline V gene encodes CDR1 MGHDK and CDR2 SYGVNS. The DNA of the CDR3 is TGTGCCAGCAGTGTTGCCTGGGCAAACAATGAGCAGTTCTTC. It codes for CASSVAWANNEQFF.

The chain combines TRBV5-1 with TRBJ1-2, with 11 bases matching TRBD1. CDR1 is SGHRS and CDR2 is YFSETQ in the germline V gene. V gave up 7 bases and J gave up 2 bases; unmatched junction bases: 7. The CDR3 is 15 residues long. In DNA form, the CDR3 reads TGCGCCAGCGGGAGGGACAGGGGGTCAAACTATGGCTACACCTTC. Translating it yields CASGRDRGSNYGYTF.

The rearrangement uses TRBV7-2 and TRBJ2-2; D unclear. Trimming shortened V by 3 bases and J by 2 bases, and 1 base separated the two germline ends. Per germline, CDR1 SGHTA and CDR2 FQGNSA. This CDR3 has 12 residues. CDR3 amino acids: CASSFNTGELFF. CDR3 DNA: TGTGCCAGCAGCTTCAACACCGGGGAGCTGTTTTTT.

This chain joins TRBV5-5 and TRBJ1-2; no definite D call. The CDR3 sequence is 12 residues long. Trimming removed 1 base from V and 4 bases from J, with 5 bases in between. Germline CDR1 SGHKS, CDR2 YYEKEE (reference sequence). The chain's CDR3 is CASSLLLYGYTF. The CDR3 DNA reads TGTGCCAGCAGCTTGCTCCTCTATGGCTACACCTTC.

CDR3 coding DNA: TGTGCCAGCAGCTTTGGGGGGCGCGAGCAGTACTTC. It specifies CASSFGGREQYF. The rearrangement uses TRBV5-5 and TRBJ2-7, with D tentatively TRBD1 or TRBD2 (6 bases each). The CDR3 spans 12 residues. Per the germline V gene, CDR1 is SGHKS and CDR2 is YYEKEE (reference sequence). V gave up 2 bases and J gave up 6 bases, with 9 bases separating them.

The rearrangement links TRBV7-6 to TRBJ2-3, with D possibly being TRBD2 (6 bases). V gave up 1 base and J gave up 1 base, with 12 bases separating them. The CDR3 extends over 16 amino acids. Germline loops: CDR1 SGHVS, CDR2 FNYEAQ. CDR3 DNA sequence: TGTGCCAGCAGCTTAGTAGGGGACTGGGGCACAGATACGCAGTATTTT. Protein sequence: CASSLVGDWGTDTQYF.